Presented here are 21 T cell receptor beta chains from one specimen sequenced in a study of blood T cell repertoires in COVID-19 (dated by TCRdb to the early 2020s). Libraries were made using the immunoSEQ multiplex PCR assay. TCRdb limited this immuneACCESS table to in-frame rearrangements with V and J called. A share of clones is missing; checked studies link under half to unresolved V genes, and the rest is unexplained. The sample has over 200,000 clones on record, around nine tenths of them singletons. The ten largest clones take up over 3.5% of the sample. Sequenced: PBMCs or T cells enriched from blood (not recorded which). These receptors all come from a woman in her 30s who had been exposed to COVID-19.

The chain has TRBV29-1 and TRBJ2-1; unclear D gene. The V end lost 3 bases, the J end lost 6 bases, and 6 bases lay between the germline ends. CDR1 is SQVTM, CDR2 ANQGSEA, per germline. The CDR3 covers 11 residues. The CDR3 region is CSVDTFNEQFF. The CDR3 nucleotides read TGCAGCGTTGATACTTTCAATGAGCAGTTCTTC.

J is TRBJ1-1 and V is TRBV5-1; unclear D gene. V dropped 4 bases and J dropped 3 bases, with 25 bases sitting between them. The CDR3 contains 18 residues. CDR1 is SGHRS and CDR2 is YFSETQ in the germline V gene. CDR3: CASSPNLNRGKMDTEAFF. The DNA for the CDR3 is TGCGCCAGCAGCCCTAATTTGAACCGTGGTAAAATGGACACTGAAGCTTTCTTT.

The table lists this clone with a count of one. The gene calls are TRBV7-7 and TRBJ2-7; 11 bases line up with TRBD1. The germline V gene encodes CDR1 SSHAT and CDR2 FNYEAQ (reference sequence). J lost 6 bases, V lost 4 bases, and 2 bases had no gene match. This CDR3 has 13 amino acids. The DNA of the CDR3 is TGTGCCAGCAGCTCCGGGACAGGGGGCGAGCAGTACTTC. Translated, it gives CASSSGTGGEQYF.

V usage is TRBV15 and J usage is TRBJ2-1; TRBD2 is a possible D gene (5 bases). Trimming left V 0 bases short and J 8 bases short, with 8 bases between. This CDR3 has 13 amino acids. The germline V gene has CDR1 LNHNV and CDR2 YYDKDF (reference sequence). The DNA for the CDR3 is TGTGCCACCAGCAGAGATAGGCGGGATGAGCAGTTCTTC. Translation gives CATSRDRRDEQFF.

The V gene is TRBV14, the J gene TRBJ1-1, with 11 bases that match TRBD1. The V segment lost 4 bases and the J segment 5 bases; nucleotides outside the gene matches: 12. Germline V gene data show CDR1 as SGHDN and CDR2 as FVKESK. The CDR3 covers 17 residues. For the CDR3, the DNA is TGTGCCAGCAGCCCCTCCAGGACAGGGGGCGGAAGGACTGAAGCTTTCTTT. Amino acids: CASSPSRTGGGRTEAFF.

This clone appeared once. The genes are TRBV27 and TRBJ2-3, with D uncertain. The germline V gene encodes CDR1 MNHEY and CDR2 SMNVEV (reference sequence). Trimming stripped 6 bases from V and 2 bases from J, with 9 bases between. This CDR3 contains 13 residues. CDR3 residues: CASSTASTDTQYF. The CDR3 nucleotides read TGTGCCAGCAGCACCGCGTCCACAGATACGCAGTATTTT.

J is TRBJ1-1 and V is TRBV6-5; 7 bases align to TRBD1. This CDR3 is built from 13 residues. V was pared by 4 bases and J by 3 bases, with 2 bases of the junction left unmatched. The V gene's germline CDR1 is MNHEY and CDR2 SVGAGI. The DNA for the CDR3 is TGTGCCAGCAGTTTAGACAGGGACACTGAAGCTTTCTTT. It specifies CASSLDRDTEAFF.

This chain links TRBV19 with TRBJ1-5; 11 nucleotides align to TRBD1. The CDR3 extends over 15 amino acids. The V gene's germline CDR1 is LNHDA and CDR2 SQIVND (reference sequence). V was clipped by 1 base and J by 7 bases; unmatched bases: 3. In DNA form, the CDR3 reads TGTGCCAGTAGTATAGGGACAGGGGGCCGGCAGCCCCAGCATTTT. As protein: CASSIGTGGRQPQHF.

The rearrangement joins TRBV4-1 to TRBJ2-5; D is possibly TRBD2 (6 bases). CDR1 and CDR2 from the germline V gene are MGHRA and YSYEKL. The V end lost 3 bases, the J end lost 2 bases, and 16 bases lay between the germline ends. The CDR3 spans 16 residues. The CDR3 coding sequence is TGCGCCAGCAGCCAGCTATTGGGGGGTTCACAAGAGACCCAGTACTTC. It is translated as CASSQLLGGSQETQYF.

J is TRBJ2-1 and V is TRBV7-3, with TRBD2 matching 8 bases. The CDR3 loop spans 15 amino acids. V lost 1 base to trimming and J lost 7 bases; unmatched junction nucleotides: 6. CDR1 and CDR2 (germline): SGHTA, FQGTGA. In nucleotides, the CDR3 is TGTGCCAGCAGCTTAAGGATTAGCGGGATGAATGAGCAGTTCTTC. It is translated as CASSLRISGMNEQFF.

CDR3 amino acids: CASSLAGSHEQYF. The CDR3 DNA reads as TGTGCCAGCAGCTTGGCCGGGAGTCACGAGCAGTACTTC. The J gene is TRBJ2-7, the V gene TRBV5-4, with a weak D call TRBD2 (6 bases). Germline V lookup: CDR1 SGHNT, CDR2 YYREEE (reference sequence). The CDR3 runs 13 residues. Between the trimmed V and J ends, which lost 0 bases and 5 bases, there was a span of 9 bases.

This chain links TRBV19 with TRBJ1-5; possible D gene TRBD1, 6 bases. Germline CDR1 is LNHDA and CDR2 is SQIVND (reference sequence). The CDR3 has 16 amino acids. The V gene lost 4 bases and the J gene lost 6 bases, with 19 bases spanning the gap. CDR3 nucleotide sequence: TGTGCCAGTAGTACCATGGGAACAGGGATGGGTCAGCCCCAGCATTTT. Its translation: CASSTMGTGMGQPQHF.

This chain links TRBV7-9 with TRBJ1-5; D may be TRBD1 (5 bases). Per the germline V gene, CDR1 is SEHNR and CDR2 is FQNEAQ (reference sequence). The CDR3 covers 14 residues. V dropped 4 bases and J dropped 6 bases, with 13 bases sitting between them. CDR3 coding DNA: TGTGCCAGCAGCTCAGGGATGGGTATTCAGCCCCAGCATTTT. It codes for CASSSGMGIQPQHF.

The chain uses TRBV12-3 or TRBV12-4 and TRBJ2-2; D is unclear. V lost 1 base and J 6 bases, leaving 6 bases between the germline ends. This CDR3 has 13 residues. For the CDR3, the DNA is TGTGCCAGCAGTTTAGTTGAGTCCGGGGAGCTGTTTTTT. This gives the protein CASSLVESGELFF.

This clone was detected once. The gene calls are TRBV2 and TRBJ2-7; TRBD2 agrees at 8 bases. The CDR3 runs to 14 residues. CDR1 is SNHLY and CDR2 is FYNNEI in the germline V gene. V shed 3 bases, J shed 0 bases, and the junction held 1 base outside the gene matches. The CDR3 loop is CASSETSASYEQYF. In DNA, the CDR3 is TGTGCCAGCAGTGAGACTAGCGCCTCCTACGAGCAGTACTTC.

This clone was counted once. The chain links TRBV27 to TRBJ2-7; D is perhaps TRBD1 (6 bases). The CDR3 length is 13 residues. Germline V CDR1 and CDR2: MNHEY, SMNVEV (reference sequence). Trimming shortened V by 2 bases and J by 4 bases, and 9 bases separated the two germline ends. The CDR3 is CASSLVRGYEQYF. The CDR3 DNA reads TGTGCCAGCAGTTTAGTCAGGGGATACGAGCAGTACTTC.

V is TRBV5-1 and J is TRBJ2-3, with D possibly being TRBD2 (6 bases). The CDR3 runs 16 residues. Germline V CDR1 and CDR2: SGHRS, YFSETQ. V lost 3 bases and J lost 0, with 14 bases in between. This chain's CDR3 is CASSWVGGTSTDTQYF. In nucleotides, the CDR3 is TGCGCCAGCAGCTGGGTCGGCGGGACGAGCACAGATACGCAGTATTTT.

The chain couples TRBV9 to TRBJ2-5; the match to TRBD1 covers 7 bases. The CDR3 length is 16 residues. The germline gives CDR1 SGDLS, CDR2 YYNGEE. V shed 4 bases, J shed 3 bases, and the junction held 12 bases outside the gene matches. CDR3 protein: CASSPTPGTAKETQYF. CDR3 in DNA: TGTGCCAGCAGCCCAACCCCGGGGACAGCGAAAGAGACCCAGTACTTC.

The chain is built from TRBV19 and TRBJ2-5, with TRBD2 identical over 7 bases. With V trimmed by 5 bases and J by 2 bases, 5 bases remained unmatched. Germline CDR1 reads LNHDA; CDR2 reads SQIVND (reference sequence). The CDR3 consists of 14 residues. The CDR3 region is CASSYGGSQETQYF. Here the CDR3 DNA reads TGTGCCAGTAGTTACGGGGGGTCTCAAGAGACCCAGTACTTC.

This clone is a singleton in its sample. This sequence joins TRBV5-1 and TRBJ1-1; D is undetermined. V lost 3 bases to trimming and J lost 7 bases, with 22 bases between them. The CDR3 loop spans 16 amino acids. Germline CDR1 is SGHRS and CDR2 is YFSETQ. Here the CDR3 reads CASSSGLSRGSSEAFF. Written as DNA, the CDR3 is TGCGCCAGCAGCTCGGGCCTTTCACGGGGTAGCAGTGAAGCTTTCTTT.

The chain links TRBV27 to TRBJ2-3, with a tentative D call TRBD1 (5 bases). The V end was cut by 4 bases, the J end by 9 bases, with 14 bases between. The CDR3 has 13 amino acids. CDR1 and CDR2 from the germline V gene are MNHEY and SMNVEV (reference sequence). The CDR3 nucleotides are TGTGCCAGCAGTTGGCAGGGATCCGCAACGCAGTATTTT. It is translated as CASSWQGSATQYF.